Included here is one T cell receptor (beta chain) sequence, with context. The sample originates from a study of blood T cell repertoires in COVID-19. Looking at the study overall: Researchers got acute and convalescent COVID-19 samples from the United States, Italy and Spain. T cells, B-cell-depleted T cells, or PBMCs provided the cDNA or gDNA that served as material.

The CDR3 contains 17 residues. The germline CDR1 and CDR2 sequences are SGHTA and FQGTGA. The V segment lost 0 bases and the J segment 2 bases; nucleotides outside the gene matches: 6. As processed by the authors: Reference gene primer amplification in the assay estimated nucleated cell counts. Clones were read by immunoSEQ multiplex PCR, and TCRdb kept only the in-frame ones, dropping some. V and J calls and clone size are copied from that table; D and trimming were computed from the DNA. The data hold about half a million clones, with approximately 83% observed a single time. Sequenced material: peripheral blood. This sequence joins TRBV7-3 and TRBJ2-5; TRBD1 agrees at 10 bases. The sequence was obtained from a human donor in a cohort sampled during active COVID-19. CDR3 coding DNA: TGTGCCAGCAGCTTAACGGGGACAGGGGTCCCACAAGAGACCCAGTACTTC. Translated: CASSLTGTGVPQETQYF. Together with reference TRBV7-3 and TRBJ2-5, the CDR3 gives the full variable domain: GAGVSQTPSNKVTEKGKYVELRCDPISGHTALYWYRQSLGQGPEFLIYFQGTGAADDSGLPNDRFFAVRPEGSVSTLKIQRTERGDSAVYLCASSLTGTGVPQETQYFGPGTRLLVL.